The rows below give T cell receptor beta chains drawn from one sample of a study of blood T cells in healthy people across ages. Using its own MiXCR run on the 5' RACE reads, TCRdb lists one record per CDR3 protein. This sample has hundreds of thousands of distinct CDR3 sequences; 25% to 35% occur once, and the top ten carry around 15%. The sequencing input was blood. Receptors originate from a woman aged 80 or older in good health. CDR3s include the opening cysteine and the closing phenylalanine or tryptophan. Each record gives: J gene, D gene, V gene, clone size, CDR3 DNA, CDR3 protein. The D gene is left open where the match is weak. Clone size, where shown, is once, few, many, or a class for clones that have expanded.

j_gene: TRBJ1-2
d_gene: .
v_gene: TRBV12-3/TRBV12-4
abundance: many
CDR3nt: TGTGCCAGCAGTTTAGCTGTCGGGAATGGCTACACCTTC
CDR3aa: CASSLAVGNGYTF

j_gene: TRBJ2-2
d_gene: .
v_gene: TRBV9
abundance: .
CDR3nt: TGTGCCAGCAGCGTAAGGGGAGACTCGAACACCGGGGAGCTGTTTTTT
CDR3aa: CASSVRGDSNTGELFF

j_gene: TRBJ2-2
d_gene: TRBD1
v_gene: TRBV11-2
abundance: .
CDR3nt: TGTGCCAGTGGGCGGACAGGGGCCGCCGGAGGCGGGGAGCTGTTTTTT
CDR3aa: CASGRTGAAGGGELFF

j_gene: TRBJ1-5
d_gene: .
v_gene: TRBV6-1
abundance: few
CDR3nt: TGTGCCAGCAGTGAAGACGGCTCGCGGCCCCAGCATTTT
CDR3aa: CASSEDGSRPQHF

j_gene: TRBJ1-5
d_gene: .
v_gene: TRBV30
abundance: few
CDR3nt: TGTGCCTGGAGTGTCGGGGGGACGCGCAATCAGCCCCAGCATTTT
CDR3aa: CAWSVGGTRNQPQHF

j_gene: TRBJ2-5
d_gene: TRBD2
v_gene: TRBV28
abundance: many
CDR3nt: TGTGCCAGCAGCCCCGGGACTAGCGGGGGGGGGCGCCAAGAGACCCAGTACTTC
CDR3aa: CASSPGTSGGGRQETQYF

j_gene: TRBJ1-3
d_gene: TRBD1
v_gene: TRBV7-2
abundance: few
CDR3nt: TGTGCCAGCAGCCCAGGACAGGGGACTGGAAACACCATATATTTT
CDR3aa: CASSPGQGTGNTIYF

j_gene: TRBJ1-4
d_gene: .
v_gene: TRBV6-6
abundance: .
CDR3nt: TGTGCCAGCAGTCCACAGTTTTTGGCACTGTTTTTT
CDR3aa: CASSPQFLALFF

j_gene: TRBJ2-1
d_gene: .
v_gene: TRBV5-1
abundance: many
CDR3nt: TGCGCCAGCAGCTTGGCCTTCTCCGGGGCTAGCTACAATGAGCAGTTCTTC
CDR3aa: CASSLAFSGASYNEQFF

j_gene: TRBJ1-1
d_gene: .
v_gene: TRBV6-5
abundance: .
CDR3nt: TGTGCCAGCAGTTACTTGCGGGGGGGCACTGAAGCTTTCTTT
CDR3aa: CASSYLRGGTEAFF

j_gene: TRBJ1-2
d_gene: TRBD1
v_gene: TRBV10-3
abundance: few
CDR3nt: TGTGCCATCAGTCAGACAGGGGGCGCTTATGGCTACACCTTC
CDR3aa: CAISQTGGAYGYTF

j_gene: TRBJ2-1
d_gene: .
v_gene: TRBV6-2/TRBV6-3
abundance: .
CDR3nt: TGTGCCAGCAGTTATCGGGAATACAATGAGCAGTTCTTC
CDR3aa: CASSYREYNEQFF